These T cell receptor beta chains were read from a single sample in a study of cytomegalovirus exposure and HLA in healthy donors. Sequencing was performed with immunoSEQ multiplex PCR; in TCRdb, only in-frame clones are kept and a portion is missing. The sample carries around 210,000 clones, roughly 78% recorded once. The sample taken for sequencing was PBMCs. These receptors all come from a boy aged 5-17 years in good health and CMV-seronegative. Each CDR3 is given with its conserved first and last residue. D genes are given only for firm matches. Expanded clones are given a class, and other clones once, few, many or no size at all.

>TRBD2|TRBV6-1|.|TRBJ2-7
TGTGCCAGCAGTGAAAGGTGGGCTAGCGGGAGCCACGAGCAGTACTTC
CASSERWASGSHEQYF
>.|TRBV28|.|TRBJ1-2
TGTGCCAGCAGTTTATCCGTTCGGGGTTCGGTAAAGGGCTACCCCTTC
CASSLSVRGSVKGYPF
>.|TRBV2|.|TRBJ2-7
TGTGCCAGCAAGATATTAGACCGGCCGGCCAAGAGGGAGGACGAGCAGTACTTC
CASKILDRPAKREDEQYF
>.|TRBV20-1|.|TRBJ2-5
TGCAGTGCCGCTACCCAAGAGACCCAGTACTTC
CSAATQETQYF
>.|TRBV6-6|.|TRBJ1-3
TGTGCCAGCAGTTACCGTGGGAGCTCTGGAAACACCATATATTTT
CASSYRGSSGNTIYF
>.|TRBV30|.|TRBJ2-3
TGTGCCTGGACCCTCCAGAGAACGGGAGATACGCAGTATTTT
CAWTLQRTGDTQYF
>TRBD1|TRBV5-1|few|TRBJ2-1
TGCGCCAGCAGCTTGGGCAGAGGGGGCGTTCACCTCGCGAAAGGTGCCTACAATGAGCAGTTCTTC
CASSLGRGGVHLAKGAYNEQFF
>TRBD1|TRBV13|.|TRBJ1-6
TGTGCCAGCAGCATGATATCTGGGGGACAGGGCGCAGTACCCCTCCACTTT
CASSMISGGQGAVPLHF
>.|TRBV6-1|.|TRBJ2-7
TGTGCCAGCAGTGAAGCGCTGCCGCTTAGCTCCTACGAGCAGTACTTC
CASSEALPLSSYEQYF
>.|TRBV2|.|TRBJ2-1
TGTGCCAGCAGGGTACTCTACAATGAGCAGTTCTTC
CASRVLYNEQFF
>.|TRBV7-9|.|TRBJ1-2
TGTGCCAGCAGCTTAGATTGGGGCGGCTACACCTTC
CASSLDWGGYTF
>.|TRBV5-8|.|TRBJ1-5
TGTGCCAGCAGCCACGTAAGGGGCCCAAGGCAGCCCCAGCATTTT
CASSHVRGPRQPQHF
>.|TRBV15|few|TRBJ2-5
TGTGCCACCAGCAGAGTACAGGGACGGGGGACCCAGTACTTC
CATSRVQGRGTQYF
>.|TRBV6-1|.|TRBJ1-1
TGTGCCAGCAGTTCCGACAGGGAAGCTTTCTTT
CASSSDREAFF
>TRBD1|TRBV10-1|once|TRBJ2-7
TGCGCCAGCAGCGACCCGGGACAGGGGGTGTACGAGCAGTACTTC
CASSDPGQGVYEQYF
>.|TRBV7-3|.|TRBJ2-5
TGTGCCAGCAGCTTAACGGCGGCGGAGCAGTACTTC
CASSLTAAEQYF
>TRBD1|TRBV13|.|TRBJ1-2
TGTGCCAGCAGCCCAAGACAGGGCGGTGGCTACACCTTC
CASSPRQGGGYTF
>.|TRBV4-1|few|TRBJ2-2
TGCGCCGGGGGTCTGGGACAAAACACCGGGGAGCTGTTTTTT
CAGGLGQNTGELFF
>.|TRBV4-1|.|TRBJ1-5
TGCGCCAGCAGACAAGGTACCCAGGGGATCCCCTATAGCAATCAGCCCCAGCATTTT
CASRQGTQGIPYSNQPQHF
>.|TRBV5-6|.|TRBJ1-3
TGTGCCAGCACCATTCATCAGTGGTTTACTGGAAACACCATATATTTT
CASTIHQWFTGNTIYF
>.|TRBV5-1|.|TRBJ2-5
TGCGCCAGCAGCTGGGCAGGGGGAGGTCGAGAGACCCAGTACTTC
CASSWAGGGRETQYF
>TRBD1|TRBV11-3|.|TRBJ2-5
TGTGCCAGCAGCGCAGACAGGGCGCGTGAGCAGTACTTC
CASSADRAREQYF
>.|TRBV4-1|.|TRBJ2-1
TGCGCCAGCAGCCGAGACAGATACTCTAGCTCCTACAATGAGCAGTTCTTC
CASSRDRYSSSYNEQFF
>TRBD1|TRBV5-1|.|TRBJ2-7
TGCGCCAGCAGCTTATACCAGGGACAGTTCTACGAGCAGTACTTC
CASSLYQGQFYEQYF
>.|TRBV11-3|.|TRBJ1-1
TGTGCCAGCAGCTTGAGGGCGGCGGAGGAAGCTTTCTTT
CASSLRAAEEAFF
>TRBD1|TRBV30|few|TRBJ1-2
TGTGCCTGGAGTGTTGGGACAGGGTATGGCTACACCTTC
CAWSVGTGYGYTF
>.|TRBV9|few|TRBJ1-1
TGTGCCAGCAGCGTAGCGCAGGGCACTGAAGCTTTCTTT
CASSVAQGTEAFF
>TRBD1|TRBV7-8|.|TRBJ2-5
TGTGCCAGCAGCGATCATCCGGACAGGGACTTGGGGACCCAGTACTTC
CASSDHPDRDLGTQYF
>TRBD2|TRBV6-1|.|TRBJ2-5
TGTGCCAGCAGTGAAGCCTTCGGGACTAGCGGGAGGAGGGAGACCCAGTACTTC
CASSEAFGTSGRRETQYF
>TRBD2|TRBV6-5|few|TRBJ2-3
TGTGCCAGCCGACTCGGGGGGAGCACAGATACGCAGTATTTT
CASRLGGSTDTQYF
>TRBD1|TRBV19|.|TRBJ1-2
TGTGCCAGTAGTCAGGGGGCGAATAGCTATGGCTACACCTTC
CASSQGANSYGYTF
>.|TRBV29-1|.|TRBJ1-1
TGCAGCGTTCTACCCCTCGAGCGTAAAGCTTTCTTT
CSVLPLERKAFF
>.|TRBV6-1|.|TRBJ2-2
TGTGCCAGCATTCACGGGGAGCTGTTTTTT
CASIHGELFF
>TRBD1|TRBV29-1|.|TRBJ1-2
TGCAGCGGGGGATCGGGACAGGGTTTCTATGGCTACACCTTC
CSGGSGQGFYGYTF
>TRBD1|TRBV6-1|.|TRBJ1-3
TGTGCCAGCAGTGGTACAGGGGGCGTAAACACCATATATTTT
CASSGTGGVNTIYF
>.|TRBV6-1|.|TRBJ2-1
TGTGCCAGCAGTGAATGGGGCGTAGGGTTCTTC
CASSEWGVGFF
>TRBD1|TRBV5-4|few|TRBJ2-5
TGTGCCAGCAGCCCGGGACAGAACCAAGAGACCCAGTACTTC
CASSPGQNQETQYF
>TRBD2|TRBV4-1|.|TRBJ2-7
TGCGCCAGCAGCCAAGCCGGGACTAGCGGGGTTTCCTACGAGCAGTACTTC
CASSQAGTSGVSYEQYF
>TRBD1|TRBV5-1|.|TRBJ1-4
TGCGCCAGCAGCTCGAACCCTCCCGGGACAGGGGGGGGGAAACTGTTTTTT
CASSSNPPGTGGGKLFF
>TRBD1|TRBV6-6|.|TRBJ1-5
TGTGCCAGCAGTCTACTGGGACAGGGGGCGGCTCAGCCCCAGCATTTT
CASSLLGQGAAQPQHF
>.|TRBV6-6|.|TRBJ1-2
TGTGCCAGCAGTTCCAATTTAGGGGTCGACTATGGCTACACCTTC
CASSSNLGVDYGYTF
>TRBD1|TRBV7-9|.|TRBJ1-2
TGTGCCAGCAGCTTACCCGACAGGGATCCCTATGGCTACACCTTC
CASSLPDRDPYGYTF